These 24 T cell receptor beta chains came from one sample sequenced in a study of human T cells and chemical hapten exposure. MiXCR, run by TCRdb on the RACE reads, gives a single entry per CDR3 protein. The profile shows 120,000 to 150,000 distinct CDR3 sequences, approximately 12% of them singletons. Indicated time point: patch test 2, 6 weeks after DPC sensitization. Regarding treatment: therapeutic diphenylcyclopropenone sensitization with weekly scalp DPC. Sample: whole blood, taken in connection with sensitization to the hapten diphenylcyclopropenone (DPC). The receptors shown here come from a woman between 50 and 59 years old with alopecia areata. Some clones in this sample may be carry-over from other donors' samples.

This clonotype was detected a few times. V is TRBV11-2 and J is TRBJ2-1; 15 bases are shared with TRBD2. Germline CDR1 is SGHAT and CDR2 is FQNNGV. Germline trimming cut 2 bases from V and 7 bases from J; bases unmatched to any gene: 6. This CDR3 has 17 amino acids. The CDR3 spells CASSLRTSGRAWNEQFF. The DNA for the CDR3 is TGTGCCAGCAGCTTAAGGACTAGCGGGAGGGCCTGGAATGAGCAGTTCTTC.

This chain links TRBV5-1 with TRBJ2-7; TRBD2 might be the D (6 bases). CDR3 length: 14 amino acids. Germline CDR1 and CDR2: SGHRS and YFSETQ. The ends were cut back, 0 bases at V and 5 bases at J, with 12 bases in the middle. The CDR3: CASSLDSGGDEQYF. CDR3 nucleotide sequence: TGCGCCAGCAGCTTGGATAGCGGAGGGGACGAGCAGTACTTC.

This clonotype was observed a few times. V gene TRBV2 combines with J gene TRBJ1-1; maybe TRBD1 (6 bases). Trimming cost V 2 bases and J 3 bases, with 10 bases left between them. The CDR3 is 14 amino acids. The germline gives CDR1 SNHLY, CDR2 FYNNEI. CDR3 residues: CASSERGAHTEAFF. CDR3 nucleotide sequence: TGTGCCAGCAGTGAAAGGGGGGCCCACACTGAAGCTTTCTTT.

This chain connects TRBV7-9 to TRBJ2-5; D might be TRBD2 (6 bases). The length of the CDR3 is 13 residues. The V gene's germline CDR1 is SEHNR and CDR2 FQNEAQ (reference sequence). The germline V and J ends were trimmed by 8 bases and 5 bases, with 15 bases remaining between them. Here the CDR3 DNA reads TGTGCCAGCGGTCGGGGGTCAGGGGAGACCCAGTACTTC. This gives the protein CASGRGSGETQYF.

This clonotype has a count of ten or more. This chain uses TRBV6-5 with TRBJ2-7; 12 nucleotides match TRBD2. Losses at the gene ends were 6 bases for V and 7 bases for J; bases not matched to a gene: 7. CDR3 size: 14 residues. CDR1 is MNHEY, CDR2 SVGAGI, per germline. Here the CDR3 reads CASRRLAGVDEQYF. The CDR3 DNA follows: TGTGCCAGCAGGAGACTAGCGGGAGTCGATGAGCAGTACTTC.

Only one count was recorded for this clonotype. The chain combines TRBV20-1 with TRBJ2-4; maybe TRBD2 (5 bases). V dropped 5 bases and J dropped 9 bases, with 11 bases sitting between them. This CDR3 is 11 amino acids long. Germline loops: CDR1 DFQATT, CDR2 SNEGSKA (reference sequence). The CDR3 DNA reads TGCAGTGCTTATGTCGAGGGCATTCAGTACTTC. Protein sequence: CSAYVEGIQYF.

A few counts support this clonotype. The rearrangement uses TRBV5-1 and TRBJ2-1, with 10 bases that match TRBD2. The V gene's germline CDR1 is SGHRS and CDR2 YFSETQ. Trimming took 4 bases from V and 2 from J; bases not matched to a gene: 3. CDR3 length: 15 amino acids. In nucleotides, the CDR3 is TGCGCCAGCAGCCCCGGACTAGCGGCCTACAATGAGCAGTTCTTC. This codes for CASSPGLAAYNEQFF.

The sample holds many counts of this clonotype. The CDR3: CASSLDHSYTF. The CDR3 DNA reads as TGTGCCAGCAGTTTGGACCACAGCTACACCTTC. The gene calls are TRBV12-3 or TRBV12-4 and TRBJ1-2; D ambiguous. The CDR3 is made up of 11 amino acids. V was shortened by 3 bases and J by 9 bases, with 8 bases between the two germline ends.

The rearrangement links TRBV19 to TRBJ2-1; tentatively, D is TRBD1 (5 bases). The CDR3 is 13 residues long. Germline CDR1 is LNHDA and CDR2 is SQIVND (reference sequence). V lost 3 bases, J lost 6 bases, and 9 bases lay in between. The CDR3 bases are TGTGCCAGTAGTATGCAGGGCGCCAATGAGCAGTTCTTC. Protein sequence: CASSMQGANEQFF. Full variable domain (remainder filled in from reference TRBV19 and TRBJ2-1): DGGITQSPKYLFRKEGQNVTLSCEQNLNHDAMYWYRQDPGQGLRLIYYSQIVNDFQKGDIAEGYSVSREKKESFPLTVTSAQKNPTAFYLCASSMQGANEQFFGPGTRLTVL.

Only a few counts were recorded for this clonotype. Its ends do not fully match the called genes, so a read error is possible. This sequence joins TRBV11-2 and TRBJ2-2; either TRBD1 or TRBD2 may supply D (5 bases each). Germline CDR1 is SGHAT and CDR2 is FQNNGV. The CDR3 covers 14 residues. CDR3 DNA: TGTGCCAGCAGCTTAGGGGGACCTCCCGGGAAGCTGTTTTTT. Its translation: CASSLGGPPGKLFF.

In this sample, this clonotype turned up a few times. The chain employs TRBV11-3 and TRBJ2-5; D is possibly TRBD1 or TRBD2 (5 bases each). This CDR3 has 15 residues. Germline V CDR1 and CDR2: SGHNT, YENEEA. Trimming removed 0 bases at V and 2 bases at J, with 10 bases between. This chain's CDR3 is CASSLDSGAQETQYF. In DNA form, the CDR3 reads TGTGCCAGCAGCTTAGATTCCGGGGCACAAGAGACCCAGTACTTC.

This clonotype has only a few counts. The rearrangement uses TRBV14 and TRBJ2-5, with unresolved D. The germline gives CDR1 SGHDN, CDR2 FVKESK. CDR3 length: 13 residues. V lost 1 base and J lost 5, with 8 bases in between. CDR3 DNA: TGTGCCAGCAGCCAAGTCGGGTTGGAGACCCAGTACTTC. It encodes CASSQVGLETQYF. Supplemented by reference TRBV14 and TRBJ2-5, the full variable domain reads EAGVTQFPSHSVIEKGQTVTLRCDPISGHDNLYWYRRVMGKEIKFLLHFVKESKQDESGMPNNRFLAERTGGTYSTLKVQPAELEDSGVYFCASSQVGLETQYFGPGTRLLVL.

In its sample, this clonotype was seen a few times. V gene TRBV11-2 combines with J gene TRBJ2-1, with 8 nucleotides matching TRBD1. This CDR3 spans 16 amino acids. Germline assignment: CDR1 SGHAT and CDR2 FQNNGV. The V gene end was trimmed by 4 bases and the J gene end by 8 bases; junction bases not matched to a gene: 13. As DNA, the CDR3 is TGTGCCAGCAGCTCCCCCCATCTGACAGGGGACCATGAGCAGTTCTTC. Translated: CASSSPHLTGDHEQFF.

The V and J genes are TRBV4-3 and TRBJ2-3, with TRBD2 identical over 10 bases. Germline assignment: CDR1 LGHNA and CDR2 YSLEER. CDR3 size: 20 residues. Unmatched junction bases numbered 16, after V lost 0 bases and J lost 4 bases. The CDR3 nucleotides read TGCGCCAGCAGCCAAGATCCCCTAGCGGGAGCGTCAAAATATCCAGATACGCAGTATTTT. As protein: CASSQDPLAGASKYPDTQYF.

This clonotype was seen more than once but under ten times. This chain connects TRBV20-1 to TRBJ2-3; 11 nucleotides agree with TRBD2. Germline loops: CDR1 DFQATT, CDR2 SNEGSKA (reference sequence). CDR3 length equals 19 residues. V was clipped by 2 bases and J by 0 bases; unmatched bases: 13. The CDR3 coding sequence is TGCAGTGCTAGACCTCGACTAGCGGGGAAGGTCCTTAGCACAGATACGCAGTATTTT. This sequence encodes CSARPRLAGKVLSTDTQYF.

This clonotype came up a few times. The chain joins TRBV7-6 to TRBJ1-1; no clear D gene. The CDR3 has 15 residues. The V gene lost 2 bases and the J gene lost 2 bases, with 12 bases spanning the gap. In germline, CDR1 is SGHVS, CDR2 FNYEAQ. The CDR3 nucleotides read TGTGCCAGCAGCTTAACTTCCCAGGTCAACACTGAAGCTTTCTTT. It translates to CASSLTSQVNTEAFF.

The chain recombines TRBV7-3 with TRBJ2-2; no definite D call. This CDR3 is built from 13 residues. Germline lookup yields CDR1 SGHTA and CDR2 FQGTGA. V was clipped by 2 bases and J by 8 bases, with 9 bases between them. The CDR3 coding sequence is TGTGCCAGCAGCTTAGCGGCGGAGGGGGAGCTGTTTTTT. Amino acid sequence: CASSLAAEGELFF.

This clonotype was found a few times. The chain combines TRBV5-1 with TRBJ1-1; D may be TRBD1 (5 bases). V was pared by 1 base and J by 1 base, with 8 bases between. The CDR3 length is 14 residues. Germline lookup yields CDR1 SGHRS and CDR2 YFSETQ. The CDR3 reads CASSLSGENTEAFF. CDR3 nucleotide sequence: TGCGCCAGCAGCTTGTCGGGGGAGAACACTGAAGCTTTCTTT.

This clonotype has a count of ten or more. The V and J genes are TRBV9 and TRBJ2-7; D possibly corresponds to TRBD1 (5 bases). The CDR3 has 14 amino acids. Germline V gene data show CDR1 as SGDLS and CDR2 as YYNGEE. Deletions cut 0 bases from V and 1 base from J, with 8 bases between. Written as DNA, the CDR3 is TGTGCCAGCAGCGTAGGGGGCAGGTCCTACGAGCAGTACTTC. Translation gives CASSVGGRSYEQYF.

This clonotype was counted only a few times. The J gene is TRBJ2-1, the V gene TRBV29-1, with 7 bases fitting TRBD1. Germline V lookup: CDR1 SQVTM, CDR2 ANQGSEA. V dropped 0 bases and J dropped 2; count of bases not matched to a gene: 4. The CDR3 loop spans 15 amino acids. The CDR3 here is CSVEDQGQPYNEQFF. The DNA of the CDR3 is TGCAGCGTTGAAGATCAGGGACAGCCCTACAATGAGCAGTTCTTC.

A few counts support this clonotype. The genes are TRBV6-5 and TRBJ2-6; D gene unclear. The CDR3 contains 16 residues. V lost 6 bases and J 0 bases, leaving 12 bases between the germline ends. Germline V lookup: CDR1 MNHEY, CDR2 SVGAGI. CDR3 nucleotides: TGTGCCAGCAGCCGAGTAACTCTCTCTGGGGCCAACGTCCTGACTTTC. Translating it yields CASSRVTLSGANVLTF.

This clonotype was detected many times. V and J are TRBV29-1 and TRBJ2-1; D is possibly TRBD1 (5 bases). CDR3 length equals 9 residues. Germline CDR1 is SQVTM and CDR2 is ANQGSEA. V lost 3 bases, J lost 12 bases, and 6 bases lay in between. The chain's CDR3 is CSVDQGQFF. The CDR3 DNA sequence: TGCAGCGTTGATCAGGGGCAGTTCTTC.

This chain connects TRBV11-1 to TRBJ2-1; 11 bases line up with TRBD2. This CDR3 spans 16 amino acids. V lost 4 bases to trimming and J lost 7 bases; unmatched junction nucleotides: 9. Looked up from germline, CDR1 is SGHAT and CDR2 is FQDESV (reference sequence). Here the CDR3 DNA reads TGTGCCAGCAGCTCCTCGACTAGCGGGATCGAAAATGAGCAGTTCTTC. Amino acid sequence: CASSSSTSGIENEQFF.

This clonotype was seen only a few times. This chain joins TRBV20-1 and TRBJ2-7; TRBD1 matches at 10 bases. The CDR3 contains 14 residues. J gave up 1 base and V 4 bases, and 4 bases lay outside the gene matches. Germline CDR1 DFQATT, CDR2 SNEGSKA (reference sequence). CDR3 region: CSAIRGQGSYEQYF. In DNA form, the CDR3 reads TGCAGTGCTATACGGGGACAGGGGTCCTACGAGCAGTACTTC.